The 2 T cell receptor beta chains below all came from one sample that was sequenced in a study of molecular identifiers for immune sequencing clone quantification. Each CDR3 protein is one row after TCRdb ran MiXCR on the PCR reads. The sample shows around 470,000 distinct CDR3 sequences, 20% to 25% of them seen only once. Sequenced input: naive CD8+ T cells from blood, with Jurkat cell RNA spiked in. Subset given: FACS-sorted CD8+CD4-CCR7+CD45RA+ naive T cells. The receptor source for this set is a human donor in good health. Some libraries in this study had Jurkat cell RNA spiked in.

V usage is TRBV28 and J usage is TRBJ1-2, with TRBD1 identical over 9 bases. J lost 3 bases, V lost 6 bases, and 8 bases had no gene match. The germline V gene encodes CDR1 MDHEN and CDR2 SYDVKM. The CDR3 consists of 15 residues. CDR3 residues: CASSLGQGLHYGYTF. CDR3 nucleotides: TGTGCCAGCAGCCTAGGACAGGGGCTTCACTATGGCTACACCTTC.

The sample holds many counts of this clonotype. V usage is TRBV28 and J usage is TRBJ2-1, with 10 bases identical to TRBD2. Germline CDR1 and CDR2: MDHEN and SYDVKM. This CDR3 has 14 residues. V lost 5 bases and J lost 9; bases outside the gene matches: 7. This CDR3 is CASSPTSGMVEQFF. CDR3 nucleotides: TGTGCCAGCAGTCCCACTAGCGGGATGGTTGAGCAGTTCTTC. Complete variable domain (other parts from reference TRBV28 and TRBJ2-1): DVKVTQSSRYLVKRTGEKVFLECVQDMDHENMFWYRQDPGLGLRLIYFSYDVKMKEKGDIPEGYSVSREKKERFSLILESASTNQTSMYLCASSPTSGMVEQFFGPGTRLTVL.